These T cell receptor beta chains were read from a single sample in a study of CD8 T cells in Susac syndrome. TCRdb reprocessed the immunoSEQ multiplex PCR reads via MiXCR and lists one record per CDR3 protein. The repertoire includes about 120,000 distinct CDR3 sequences, around 93% of them detected once, and approximately 0.12% sits in the top ten. The sequenced sample was CD8+ T cells from PBMCs. The receptors derive from a human donor in good health. Each CDR3 is given with its conserved first and last residue.

J,V,CDR3
TRBJ2-3,TRBV4-2,CASSPPGQSTDTQYF
TRBJ2-5,TRBV27,CASSLGPSWETQYF
TRBJ1-6,TRBV12-3/TRBV12-4,CASSLGPSANSPLHF
TRBJ2-5,TRBV13,CASSPHLDRGYQETQYF
TRBJ1-2,TRBV20-1,CSARGQGHDYGYTF
TRBJ2-1,TRBV7-2,CASSERPGTGSGYNEQFF
TRBJ1-2,TRBV20-1,CSASAVYGYTF
TRBJ1-6,TRBV19,CASCEGWNSPLHF
TRBJ2-3,TRBV29-1,CSVSWTPPRDTQYF
TRBJ1-1,TRBV7-2,CASSLGTLRAEAFF
TRBJ2-7,TRBV12-3/TRBV12-4,CASTPGGDEQYF
TRBJ2-1,TRBV4-3,CASSQEKLAGAYNEQFF
TRBJ1-2,TRBV6-2/TRBV6-3,CASSSAGGGYTF
TRBJ2-5,TRBV12-5,CASGSGTGTDQETQYF